The 16 T cell receptor beta chains presented below share a single source sample, sequenced in a study of shared clonotypes between healthy human individuals. Sequencing was performed with immunoSEQ multiplex PCR; in TCRdb, only in-frame clones are kept and a portion is missing. The sample comprises about 2 million clones, approximately 94% of which are singletons, and 1% to 1.5% rests with the top ten. Naive CD8 populations comprised CD45RO-negative cells positively selected for CCR7, excluding terminally differentiated effector memory CD45RA+ cells. Sequenced input: naive CD8+ T cells sorted from blood. The origin of the receptors is a man aged 18-30 years in good health.

The chain recombines TRBV4-3 with TRBJ2-2; 14 nucleotides line up with TRBD2. V gave up 5 bases and J gave up 3 bases; unmatched junction bases: 14. CDR3 length: 20 residues. Germline CDR1 is LGHNA and CDR2 is YSLEER. This CDR3 reads CASSGPYPRLAGGDTGELFF. CDR3 in DNA: TGCGCCAGCAGCGGACCGTACCCAAGACTAGCGGGAGGGGACACCGGGGAGCTGTTTTTT.

The DNA for the CDR3 is TGTGCCAGCAGCGTACAGGGGGCTCCGTATGAAAAACTGTTTTTT. The encoded protein is CASSVQGAPYEKLFF. V and J are TRBV9 and TRBJ1-4; TRBD1 matches 8 bases. Unmatched junction bases numbered 5, after V lost 1 base and J lost 6 bases. CDR1 is SGDLS and CDR2 is YYNGEE in the germline V gene. The CDR3 length is 15 residues.

The chain is built from TRBV5-6 and TRBJ1-5; D is uncertain. Between the trimmed V and J ends, which lost 6 bases and 8 bases, there was a span of 6 bases. Germline V lookup: CDR1 SGHDT, CDR2 YYEEEE. The CDR3 contains 10 residues. CDR3 bases: TGTGCCAGCAACCGGGAGCCCCAGCATTTT. Its translation: CASNREPQHF.

This chain joins TRBV6-1 and TRBJ2-5; 7 nucleotides agree with TRBD2. The CDR3 covers 16 residues. V lost 6 bases to trimming and J lost 4 bases; unmatched junction nucleotides: 14. Germline CDR1 reads MNHNS; CDR2 reads SASEGT. CDR3 nucleotide sequence: TGTGCCAGCAGGGAAACTAGCGTGCCGGGGGTAGAGACCCAGTACTTC. Its translation is CASRETSVPGVETQYF.

The chain employs TRBV7-9 and TRBJ2-5, with TRBD2 matching over 12 bases. J gave up 2 bases and V 7 bases, and 11 bases lay outside the gene matches. CDR3 length: 17 residues. Germline V CDR1 and CDR2: SEHNR, FQNEAQ (reference sequence). CDR3 amino acids: CASIPLPGLAGQETQYF. The CDR3 DNA follows: TGTGCCAGCATCCCCCTCCCGGGACTAGCGGGTCAAGAGACCCAGTACTTC.

The chain joins TRBV7-6 to TRBJ2-7; D possibly corresponds to TRBD2 (6 bases). Looked up from germline, CDR1 is SGHVS and CDR2 is FNYEAQ. CDR3 length: 14 residues. V was cut by 4 bases and J by 4 bases, with 14 bases left in between. This chain's CDR3 is CASSSAGPGYEQYF. CDR3 DNA: TGTGCCAGCAGCTCCGCGGGGCCGGGATACGAGCAGTACTTC.

The V call is TRBV7-9, the J call TRBJ2-1, with D possibly matching TRBD1 (6 bases). Germline V gene sequence: CDR1 SEHNR, CDR2 FQNEAQ (reference sequence). There are 15 residues in the CDR3. Trimming took 3 bases from V and 2 from J, leaving 11 bases between them. As DNA, the CDR3 is TGTGCCAGCAGCTTCCCGGACAGCACCTACAATGAGCAGTTCTTC. It specifies CASSFPDSTYNEQFF.

In regard to this clone: The same CDR3 is also encoded by other DNA sequences in this sample. CDR3 loop: CASSFGIRETQYF. CDR3 DNA sequence: TGTGCCAGCAGTTTTGGGATCCGGGAGACCCAGTACTTC. This rearrangement joins TRBV27 to TRBJ2-5; unclear D gene. V was shortened by 3 bases and J by 5 bases, with 10 bases between the two germline ends. The germline V gene has CDR1 MNHEY and CDR2 SMNVEV (reference sequence). The CDR3 extends over 13 amino acids.

This chain uses TRBV19 with TRBJ1-1; TRBD1 might be the D (5 bases). This CDR3 has 14 residues. From germline, CDR1 is LNHDA and CDR2 SQIVND (reference sequence). Trimming shortened V by 3 bases and J by 1 base, and 9 bases separated the two germline ends. The CDR3 protein is CASSIGGTNTEAFF. The CDR3, as DNA: TGTGCCAGTAGTATTGGGGGGACGAACACTGAAGCTTTCTTT.

The rearrangement links TRBV27 to TRBJ1-1, with TRBD1 matching over 7 bases. J gave up 4 bases and V 5 bases, and 10 bases lay outside the gene matches. This CDR3 has 15 residues. Per germline, CDR1 MNHEY and CDR2 SMNVEV (reference sequence). The CDR3 loop is CASSALTGWVTEAFF. The CDR3, as DNA: TGTGCCAGCAGTGCTCTGACAGGGTGGGTCACTGAAGCTTTCTTT.

The V gene is TRBV6-1, the J gene TRBJ2-5; 7 nucleotides match TRBD1. Per the germline V gene, CDR1 is MNHNS and CDR2 is SASEGT. V dropped 1 base and J dropped 4; count of bases not matched to a gene: 0. CDR3 length: 13 residues. The CDR3 DNA sequence: TGTGCCAGCAGTGAAGACAGGGGAGAGACCCAGTACTTC. As protein: CASSEDRGETQYF.

As concerns this clone: Other DNA sequences in this sample translate to the same CDR3. The rearrangement links TRBV11-2 to TRBJ2-7; a possible D gene is TRBD1 (6 bases). CDR1 is SGHAT and CDR2 is FQNNGV in the germline V gene. Trimming removed 4 bases at V and 1 base at J, with 11 bases between. The CDR3 sequence is 14 residues long. CDR3 amino acids: CASSSPGQSYEQYF. CDR3 DNA sequence: TGTGCCAGCAGCTCCCCCGGACAGTCCTACGAGCAGTACTTC.

This CDR3 is CASSLTGTGVYEQYF. In DNA, the CDR3 is TGCGCCAGCAGCCTTACCGGGACAGGGGTCTACGAGCAGTACTTC. The J gene is TRBJ2-7, the V gene TRBV4-3; 10 bases are a match to TRBD1. The CDR3 sequence is 15 residues long. V lost 4 bases, J lost 3 bases, and 6 bases stayed unmatched. CDR1 LGHNA and CDR2 YSLEER come from the germline V gene.

The rearrangement uses TRBV30 and TRBJ1-6; D call uncertain. CDR3 length: 13 amino acids. Per germline, CDR1 GTSNPN and CDR2 SVGIG (reference sequence). V was pared by 7 bases and J by 8 bases, with 15 bases between. DNA for the CDR3: TGTGCCTCCCAGGACGTTGGCGATTCACCCCTCCACTTT. Its protein product is CASQDVGDSPLHF.

The V gene is TRBV7-9, the J gene TRBJ2-7, with TRBD2 as a possible D gene (5 bases). The CDR3 consists of 12 residues. The germline V and J ends were trimmed by 8 bases and 4 bases, with 12 bases remaining between them. Germline V gene sequence: CDR1 SEHNR, CDR2 FQNEAQ (reference sequence). CDR3 bases: TGTGCCAGCGGACTCCTCTCGTACGAGCAGTACTTC. Its protein product is CASGLLSYEQYF.

The chain joins TRBV2 to TRBJ2-3; a possible D gene is TRBD2 (6 bases). Trimming took off 5 bases at V and 5 bases at J, with 17 bases between the two ends. Germline V CDR1 and CDR2: SNHLY, FYNNEI. This CDR3 region has 15 residues. The CDR3 sequence: CASSRDLGEGDTQYF. The CDR3, as DNA: TGTGCCAGCAGTCGGGACTTAGGCGAGGGAGATACGCAGTATTTT.